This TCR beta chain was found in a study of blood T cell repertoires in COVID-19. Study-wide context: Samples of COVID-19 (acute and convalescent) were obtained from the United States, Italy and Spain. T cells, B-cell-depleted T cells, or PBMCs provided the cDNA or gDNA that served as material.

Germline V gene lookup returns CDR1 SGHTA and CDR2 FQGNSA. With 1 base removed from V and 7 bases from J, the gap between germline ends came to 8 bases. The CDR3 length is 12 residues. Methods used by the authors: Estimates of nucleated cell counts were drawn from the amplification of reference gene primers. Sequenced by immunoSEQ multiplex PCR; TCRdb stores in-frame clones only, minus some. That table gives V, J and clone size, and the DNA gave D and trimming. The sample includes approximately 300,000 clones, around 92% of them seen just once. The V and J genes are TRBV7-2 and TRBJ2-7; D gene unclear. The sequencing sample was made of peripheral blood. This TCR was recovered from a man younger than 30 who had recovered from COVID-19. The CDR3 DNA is TGTGCCAGCAGCTTAGACTATCTTGAGCAGTACTTC. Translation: CASSLDYLEQYF.